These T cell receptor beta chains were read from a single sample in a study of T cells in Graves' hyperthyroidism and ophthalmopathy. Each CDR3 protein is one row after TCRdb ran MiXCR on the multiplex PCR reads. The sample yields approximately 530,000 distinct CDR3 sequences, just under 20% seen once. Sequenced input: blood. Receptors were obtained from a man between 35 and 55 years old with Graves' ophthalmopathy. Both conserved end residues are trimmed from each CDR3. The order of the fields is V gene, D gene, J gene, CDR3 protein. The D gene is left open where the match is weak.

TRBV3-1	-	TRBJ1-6	ASSQLGSSYNSPLH
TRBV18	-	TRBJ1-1	ASSSTGPEAF
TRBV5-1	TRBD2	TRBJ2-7	ASARLAGDEQY
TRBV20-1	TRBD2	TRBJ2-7	SAGGLAGGGGEQY
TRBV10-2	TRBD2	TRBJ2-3	ASSENPFREREGRDTQY
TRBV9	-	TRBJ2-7	ASSPGAQIAERAYEQY
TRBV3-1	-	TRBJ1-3	ASSQATALVGNTIY
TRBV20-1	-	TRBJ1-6	SAREGGGSPYNSPLH
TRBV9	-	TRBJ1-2	ASSPHGDFNYGYT
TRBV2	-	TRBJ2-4	ASRGQGGNIQY
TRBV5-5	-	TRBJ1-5	ASSILNQPQH
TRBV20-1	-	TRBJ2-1	SARGTTNNEQF
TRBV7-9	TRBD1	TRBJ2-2	ASSLETGVVGELF
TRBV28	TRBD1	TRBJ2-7	AIQGLSYEQY
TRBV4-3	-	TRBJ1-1	ASSQDGDTEAF
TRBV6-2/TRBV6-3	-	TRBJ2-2	ASTYENTGELF
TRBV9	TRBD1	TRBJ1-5	ASSPETGDQPQH
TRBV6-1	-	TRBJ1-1	ASSSAGVTNTEAF
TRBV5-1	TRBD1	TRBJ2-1	ASSLGGAGGSFNEQF
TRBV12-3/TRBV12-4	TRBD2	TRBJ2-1	ASSRHTSGRGQF
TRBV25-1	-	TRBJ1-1	ANSDGRNTEAF
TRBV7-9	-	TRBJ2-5	ASSPPPETQY
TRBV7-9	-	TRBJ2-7	ASRLGTSYEQY
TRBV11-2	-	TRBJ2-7	ASSLGSQGFNEQY
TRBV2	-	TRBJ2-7	ASSGLTRTYSYEQY
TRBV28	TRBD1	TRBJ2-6	ASSGQGAGFSGANVLT
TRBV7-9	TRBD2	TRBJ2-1	ASSSAGTSGASYNEQF
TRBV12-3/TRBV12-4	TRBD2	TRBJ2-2	ASSLRRETGELF
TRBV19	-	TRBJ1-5	ASSAHIDQPQH
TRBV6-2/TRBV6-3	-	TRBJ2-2	ASSYAPGRQNTGELF
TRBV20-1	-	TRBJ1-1	SARRGQMNTEAF
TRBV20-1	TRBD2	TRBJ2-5	SASPVASGGKGAQY
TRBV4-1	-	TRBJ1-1	ASSQDWGTPNTEAF
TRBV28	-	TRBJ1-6	ASGRSPLH
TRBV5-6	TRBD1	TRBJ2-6	ASTPTGAGANVLT
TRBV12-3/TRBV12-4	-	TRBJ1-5	ASSLWNVRVNQPQH
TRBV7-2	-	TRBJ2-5	ASSSRTGVGETQY
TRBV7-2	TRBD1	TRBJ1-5	ASSRGSGGNQPQH
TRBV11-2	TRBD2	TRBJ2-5	ASSPRLAGRETQY
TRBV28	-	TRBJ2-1	ASSLFLQGNEQF
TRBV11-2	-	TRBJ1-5	ASSLGGGYSNQPQH
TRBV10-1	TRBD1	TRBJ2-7	ASSGQGHEQY
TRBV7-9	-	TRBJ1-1	ASSLRGTNTEAF
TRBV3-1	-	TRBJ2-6	ASSQDWGMISGANVLT
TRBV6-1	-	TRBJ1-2	ASRGEGGSRGYT
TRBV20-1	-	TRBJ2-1	SARAPRAGFRDEQF
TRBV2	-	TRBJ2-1	ASKEGGEQF
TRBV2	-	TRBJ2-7	ASNRGYEQY
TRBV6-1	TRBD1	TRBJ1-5	ASSSDRGSKH
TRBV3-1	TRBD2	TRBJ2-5	ASSQGLPGTSETQY